This TCR beta chain was recovered during a study of beta chain features in type 1 diabetes. Study findings and constraints: Patients with type 1 diabetes carried fewer insertions and had more deletions at their VDJ junctions.

From germline, CDR1 is MNHEY and CDR2 SVGAGI. With 6 bases clipped from V and 2 bases from J, the junction kept 10 bases outside the gene matches. This CDR3 comprises 15 residues. The investigators reverse transcribed all of the isolated RNA, so they sequenced expressed TCRB transcripts. Only in-frame clones appear in the TCRdb table, and some are missing; sequencing was by immunoSEQ multiplex PCR. The sample lists approximately 140,000 clones, under 60% seen once, with around 0.43% in the top ten. This clone was seen only a few times. As yet, its antigen is unknown. The V gene is TRBV6-5, the J gene TRBJ2-7; 7 bases are shared with TRBD2. The source is a man in his late teens or twenties in good health. The sample taken for sequencing was Tregs from blood. The CDR3 region is CASRDSGLITYEQYF. CDR3 DNA sequence: TGTGCCAGCAGGGATAGCGGGCTGATCACCTACGAGCAGTACTTC.